This TCR beta chain originates from a study of T cell responses to AZD1222 COVID-19 vaccine. Germline V lookup: CDR1 SNHLY, CDR2 FYNNEI. CDR3 length equals 16 residues. Trimming at V came to 6 bases and at J to 4 bases, leaving 11 bases not matched to a gene. Only in-frame clones appear in the TCRdb table, and some are missing; sequencing was by immunoSEQ multiplex PCR. This sample has around 92,000 clones, with about 90% found just once. The rearrangement joins TRBV2 to TRBJ1-3; 8 positions match TRBD1. The sample here was peripheral blood, taken on day 0 of AZD1222 vaccination. The receptor's source is an adult in good health. As DNA, the CDR3 is TGTGCCAGCAGCCGAGGACAGGGATTAGTGGGAAACACCATATATTTT. It encodes CASSRGQGLVGNTIYF.